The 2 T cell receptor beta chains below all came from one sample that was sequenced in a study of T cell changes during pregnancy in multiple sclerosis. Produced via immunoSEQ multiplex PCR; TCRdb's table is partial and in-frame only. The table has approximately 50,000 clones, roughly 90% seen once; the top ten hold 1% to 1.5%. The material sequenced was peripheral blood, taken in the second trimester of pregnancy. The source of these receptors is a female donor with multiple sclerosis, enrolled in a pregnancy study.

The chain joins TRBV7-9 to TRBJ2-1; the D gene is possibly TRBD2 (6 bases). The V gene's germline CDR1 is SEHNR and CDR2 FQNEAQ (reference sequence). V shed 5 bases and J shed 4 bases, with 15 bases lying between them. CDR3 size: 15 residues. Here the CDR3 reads CASSQQTGGYNEQFF. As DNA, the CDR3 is TGTGCCAGCAGCCAACAAACCGGGGGTTACAATGAGCAGTTCTTC. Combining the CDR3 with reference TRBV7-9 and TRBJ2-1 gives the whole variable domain DTGVSQNPRHKITKRGQNVTFRCDPISEHNRLYWYRQTLGQGPEFLTYFQNEAQLEKSRLLSDRFSAERPKGSFSTLEIQRTEQGDSAMYLCASSQQTGGYNEQFFGPGTRLTVL.

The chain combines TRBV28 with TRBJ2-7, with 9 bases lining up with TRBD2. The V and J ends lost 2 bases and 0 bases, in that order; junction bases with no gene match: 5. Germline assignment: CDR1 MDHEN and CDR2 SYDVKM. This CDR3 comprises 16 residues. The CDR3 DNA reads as TGTGCCAGCAGTTTAGGTGGAGCGGGGGGCTCCTACGAGCAGTACTTC. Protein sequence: CASSLGGAGGSYEQYF.